Sequencing of this TCR beta chain was carried out in a study of STAT5B mutations in CD4+ large granular lymphocyte leukemia. General observations from the study: TRBV06-family usage was enriched in top patient clones (8/27) versus controls (2/35).

In the original analysis: Productive clonotypes were detectable down to 2.59 x 10-5 frequency. Assay used: immunoSEQ multiplex PCR; TCRdb lists only in-frame clones, some missing. That table gives V, J and clone size, and the DNA gave D and trimming. The table includes about 35,000 clones, about two thirds detected once. Of note for this clone: Its antigen is unidentified.

The CDR3 contains 14 residues. Trimming took 6 bases from V and 0 from J, leaving 8 bases between them. Germline values: CDR1 LNHDA, CDR2 SQIVND (reference sequence). J is TRBJ2-2 and V is TRBV19; a possible D gene is TRBD2 (5 bases). Source material: CD4+ T cells from blood buffy coats. The receptor was isolated from a human donor in good health. CDR3 sequence reads: CASRWESNTGELFF. As DNA, the CDR3 is TGTGCCAGTAGGTGGGAGTCGAACACCGGGGAGCTGTTTTTT. Full variable domain (rest looked up from reference TRBV19 and TRBJ2-2): DGGITQSPKYLFRKEGQNVTLSCEQNLNHDAMYWYRQDPGQGLRLIYYSQIVNDFQKGDIAEGYSVSREKKESFPLTVTSAQKNPTAFYLCASRWESNTGELFFGEGSRLTVL.